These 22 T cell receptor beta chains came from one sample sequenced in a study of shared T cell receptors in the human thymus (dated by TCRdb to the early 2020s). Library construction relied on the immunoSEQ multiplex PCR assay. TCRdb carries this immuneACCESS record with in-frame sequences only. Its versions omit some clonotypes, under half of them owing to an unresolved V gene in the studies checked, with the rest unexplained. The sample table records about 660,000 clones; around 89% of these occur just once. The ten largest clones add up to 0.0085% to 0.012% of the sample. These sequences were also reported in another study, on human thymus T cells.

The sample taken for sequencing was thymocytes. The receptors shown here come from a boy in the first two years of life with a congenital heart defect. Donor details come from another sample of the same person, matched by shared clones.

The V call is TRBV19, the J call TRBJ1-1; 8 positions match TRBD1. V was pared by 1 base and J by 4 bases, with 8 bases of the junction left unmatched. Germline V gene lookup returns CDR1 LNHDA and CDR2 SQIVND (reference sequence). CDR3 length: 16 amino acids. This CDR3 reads CASSIGQGQGVTEAFF. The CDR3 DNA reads TGTGCCAGTAGTATAGGACAGGGGCAGGGAGTCACTGAAGCTTTCTTT.

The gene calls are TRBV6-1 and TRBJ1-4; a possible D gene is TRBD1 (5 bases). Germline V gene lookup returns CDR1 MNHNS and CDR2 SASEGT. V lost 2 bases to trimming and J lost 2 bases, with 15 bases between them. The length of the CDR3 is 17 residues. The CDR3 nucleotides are TGTGCCAGCAGTGAACAGCGACAGTTAGGGACTAATGAAAAACTGTTTTTT. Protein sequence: CASSEQRQLGTNEKLFF.

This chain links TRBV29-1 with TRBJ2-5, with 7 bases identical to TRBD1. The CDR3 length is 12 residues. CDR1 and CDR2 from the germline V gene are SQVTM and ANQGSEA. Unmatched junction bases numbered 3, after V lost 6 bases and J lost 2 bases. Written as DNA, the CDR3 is TGCAGCGTGAAGGGACAGCAAGAGACCCAGTACTTC. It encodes CSVKGQQETQYF.

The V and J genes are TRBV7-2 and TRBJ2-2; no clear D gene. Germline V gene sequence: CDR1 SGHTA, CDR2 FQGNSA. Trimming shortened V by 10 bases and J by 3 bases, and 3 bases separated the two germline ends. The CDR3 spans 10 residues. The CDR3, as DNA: TGTGCCACCGACACCGGGGAGCTGTTTTTT. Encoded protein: CATDTGELFF.

The CDR3 spells CASSAPQGIGANVLTF. The CDR3 DNA sequence: TGTGCCAGCAGTGCCCCACAGGGGATTGGGGCCAACGTCCTGACTTTC. The rearrangement joins TRBV6-1 to TRBJ2-6; 7 nucleotides match TRBD1. The V and J ends lost 4 bases and 3 bases, in that order; junction bases with no gene match: 6. Looked up from germline, CDR1 is MNHNS and CDR2 is SASEGT. The CDR3 consists of 16 residues.

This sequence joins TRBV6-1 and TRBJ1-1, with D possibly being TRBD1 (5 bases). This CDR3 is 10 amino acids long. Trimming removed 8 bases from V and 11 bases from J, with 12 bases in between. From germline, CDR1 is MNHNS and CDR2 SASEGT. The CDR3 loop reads CASRRGLAFF. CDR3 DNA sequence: TGTGCCAGCCGCCGGGGGTTGGCTTTCTTT.

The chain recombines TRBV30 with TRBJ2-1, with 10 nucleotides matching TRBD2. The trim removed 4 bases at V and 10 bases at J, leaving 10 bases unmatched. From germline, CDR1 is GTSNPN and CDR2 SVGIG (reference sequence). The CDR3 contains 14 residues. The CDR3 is CAWNSGGSGREQFF. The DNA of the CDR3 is TGTGCCTGGAACTCCGGGGGTAGCGGGAGGGAGCAGTTCTTC.

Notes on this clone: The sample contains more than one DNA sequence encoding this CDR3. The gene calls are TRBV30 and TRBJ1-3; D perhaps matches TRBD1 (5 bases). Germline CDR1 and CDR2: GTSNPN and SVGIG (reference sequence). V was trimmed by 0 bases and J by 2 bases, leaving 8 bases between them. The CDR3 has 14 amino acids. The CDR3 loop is CAWSVDRAGNTIYF. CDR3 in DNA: TGTGCCTGGAGTGTTGACAGAGCTGGAAACACCATATATTTT.

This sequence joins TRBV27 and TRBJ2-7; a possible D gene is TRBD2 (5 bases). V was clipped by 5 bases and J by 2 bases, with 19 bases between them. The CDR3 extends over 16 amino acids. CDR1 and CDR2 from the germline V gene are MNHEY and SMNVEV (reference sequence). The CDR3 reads CASSGPGKKRTYEQYF. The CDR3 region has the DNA TGTGCCAGCAGTGGACCGGGAAAAAAGAGGACCTACGAGCAGTACTTC.

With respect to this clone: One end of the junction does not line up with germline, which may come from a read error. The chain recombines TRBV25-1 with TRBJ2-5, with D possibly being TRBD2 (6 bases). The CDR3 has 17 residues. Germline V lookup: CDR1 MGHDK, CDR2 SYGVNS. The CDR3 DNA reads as TGTGCCAGCAGTGAATATGCGGGACCACCCATGGAAGAGAGCCAGTACTTC. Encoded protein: CASSEYAGPPMEESQYF.

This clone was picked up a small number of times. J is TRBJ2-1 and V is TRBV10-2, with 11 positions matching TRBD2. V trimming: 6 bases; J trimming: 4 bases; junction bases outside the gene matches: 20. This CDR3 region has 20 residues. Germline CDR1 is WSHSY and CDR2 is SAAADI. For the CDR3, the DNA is TGCGCCAGCAGCGACCCCCCGGGACTAGCGGAGGGGGGGATATACAATGAGCAGTTCTTC. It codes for CASSDPPGLAEGGIYNEQFF.

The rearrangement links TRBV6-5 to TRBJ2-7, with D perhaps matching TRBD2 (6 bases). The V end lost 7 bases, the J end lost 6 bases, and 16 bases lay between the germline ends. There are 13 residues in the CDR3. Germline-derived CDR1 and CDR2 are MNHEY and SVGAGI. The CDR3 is CASTYSYGGEQYF. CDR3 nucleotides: TGTGCCAGCACCTACTCGTACGGGGGCGAGCAGTACTTC.

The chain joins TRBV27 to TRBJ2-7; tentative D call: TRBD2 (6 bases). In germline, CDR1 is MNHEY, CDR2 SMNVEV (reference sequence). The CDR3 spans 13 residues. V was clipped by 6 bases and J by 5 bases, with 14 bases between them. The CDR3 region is CASSPGTPHEQYF. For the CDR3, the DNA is TGTGCCAGCAGCCCCGGGACTCCCCACGAGCAGTACTTC.

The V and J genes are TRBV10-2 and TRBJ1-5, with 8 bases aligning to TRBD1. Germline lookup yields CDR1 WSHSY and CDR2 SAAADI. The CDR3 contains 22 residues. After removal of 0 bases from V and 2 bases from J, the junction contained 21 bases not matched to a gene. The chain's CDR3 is CASSESPFGRGPNRGGNQPQHF. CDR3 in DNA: TGCGCCAGCAGTGAGTCGCCTTTTGGCAGGGGGCCGAATAGAGGTGGCAATCAGCCCCAGCATTTT.

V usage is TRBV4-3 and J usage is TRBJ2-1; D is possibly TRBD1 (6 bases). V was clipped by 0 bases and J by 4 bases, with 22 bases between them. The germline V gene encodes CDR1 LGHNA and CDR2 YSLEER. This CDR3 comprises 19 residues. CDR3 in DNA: TGCGCCAGCAGCCAAGATCTAGGCCTCAGGGGTCCCCCGTACAATGAGCAGTTCTTC. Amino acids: CASSQDLGLRGPPYNEQFF.

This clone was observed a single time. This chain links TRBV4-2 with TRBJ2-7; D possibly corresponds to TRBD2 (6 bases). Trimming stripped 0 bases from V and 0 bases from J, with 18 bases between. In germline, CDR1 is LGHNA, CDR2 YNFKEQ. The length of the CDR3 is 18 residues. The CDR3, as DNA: TGTGCCAGCAGCCAAGACACGTTTCCGGGACTCCCCTCCTACGAGCAGTACTTC. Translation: CASSQDTFPGLPSYEQYF.

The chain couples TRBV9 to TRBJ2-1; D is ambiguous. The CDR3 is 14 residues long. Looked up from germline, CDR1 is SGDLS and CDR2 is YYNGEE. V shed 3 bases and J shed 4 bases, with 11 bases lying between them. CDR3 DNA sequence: TGTGCCAGCAGCGGGTCTGACTCGTACAATGAGCAGTTCTTC. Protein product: CASSGSDSYNEQFF.

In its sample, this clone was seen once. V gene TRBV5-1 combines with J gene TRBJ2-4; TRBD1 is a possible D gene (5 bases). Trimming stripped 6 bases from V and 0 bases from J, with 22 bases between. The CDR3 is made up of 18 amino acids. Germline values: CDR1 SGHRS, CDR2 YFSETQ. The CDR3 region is CASTPDAGSSLAKNIQYF. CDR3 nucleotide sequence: TGCGCCAGCACCCCCGATGCAGGGTCCAGTCTAGCCAAAAACATTCAGTACTTC.

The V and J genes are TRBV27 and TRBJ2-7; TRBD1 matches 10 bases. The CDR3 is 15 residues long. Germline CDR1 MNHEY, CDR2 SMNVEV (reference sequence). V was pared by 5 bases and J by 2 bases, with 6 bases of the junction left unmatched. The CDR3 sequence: CASSTRDRGPYEQYF. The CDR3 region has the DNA TGTGCCAGCAGTACGCGGGACAGGGGTCCCTACGAGCAGTACTTC.

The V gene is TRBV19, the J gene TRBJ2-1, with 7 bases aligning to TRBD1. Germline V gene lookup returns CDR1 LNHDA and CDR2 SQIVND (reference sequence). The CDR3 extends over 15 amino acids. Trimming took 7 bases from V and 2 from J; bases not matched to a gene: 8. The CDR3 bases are TGTGCCAGTACCCGGGACAGCAAACCCTACAATGAGCAGTTCTTC. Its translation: CASTRDSKPYNEQFF.

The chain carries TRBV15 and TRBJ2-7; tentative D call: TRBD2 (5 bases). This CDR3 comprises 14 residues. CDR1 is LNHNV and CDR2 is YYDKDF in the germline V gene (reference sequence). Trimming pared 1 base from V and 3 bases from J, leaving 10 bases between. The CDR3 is CATSRGPGFYEQYF. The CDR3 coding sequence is TGTGCCACCAGCAGAGGGCCGGGGTTCTACGAGCAGTACTTC.

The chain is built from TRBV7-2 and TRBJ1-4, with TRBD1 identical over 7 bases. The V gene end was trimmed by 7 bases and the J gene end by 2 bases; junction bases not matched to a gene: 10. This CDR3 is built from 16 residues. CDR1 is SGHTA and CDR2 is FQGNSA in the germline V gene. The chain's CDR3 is CASTTRGRGTNEKLFF. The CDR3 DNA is TGTGCCAGCACCACCAGGGGGAGAGGGACTAATGAAAAACTGTTTTTT.